This TCR beta chain was sequenced in a study of regulatory T cells in long-lasting Graves disease. Study results and caveats: Persistent Graves' patients showed less TCR diversity than newly diagnosed ones.

Investigators prepared the TCR beta libraries by applying iRepertoire HTBI primers and Arm-PCR of CDR3 regions. As processed by the authors: Identified across the samples were 55 to 75 TRBV segments and about 14 TRBJ segments. From the multiplex PCR reads, TCRdb called clonotypes with MiXCR, one entry per CDR3 protein. TCRdb's processing, not the authors' own work, is the source of the V and J calls. Of 400,000 to 500,000 distinct CDR3 sequences in the sample, about 17% are singletons; the top ten hold about 23%. Time point of the sample: newly diagnosed GD, antithyroid drugs for less than 3 months. PBMCs were the source of the RNA used for TCR sequencing. Between the trimmed V and J ends, which lost 4 bases and 3 bases, there was a span of 16 bases. This CDR3 has 15 residues. Germline CDR1 is MNHEY and CDR2 is SMNVEV (reference sequence). This clonotype was counted many times. Its matching antigen is unknown.

These data were also reused for a study on T cells in Graves' hyperthyroidism and ophthalmopathy. That work adds: Subjects aged 18 to 65 presented with newly diagnosed hyperthyroidism of less than 2 months' duration.

The specimen was peripheral blood mononuclear cells (PBMCs), collected at new diagnosis, from a patient treated with antithyroid drugs. The TCR comes from a woman under 30 with Graves disease. This chain links TRBV27 with TRBJ2-7; the D call may be TRBD1 or TRBD2 (5 bases each). CDR3 amino acids: CASSWKRWGNYEQYF. The CDR3 DNA follows: TGTGCCAGCAGTTGGAAGAGATGGGGGAACTACGAGCAGTACTTC.